This T cell receptor (beta chain) originates from a study of blood T cell repertoires in COVID-19. J gave up 1 base and V 7 bases, and 15 bases lay outside the gene matches. This CDR3 spans 18 amino acids. Looked up from germline, CDR1 is MNHEY and CDR2 is SMNVEV (reference sequence). Authors' analysis steps: Reference gene primer amplification gave nucleated cell count estimates. Using immunoSEQ multiplex PCR, the repertoire was profiled, and TCRdb retains in-frame clones only, with some absent. V, J and clone size are those of that table, while D and trimming were read from the DNA. This table holds 110,000 or so clones, about 88% found once.

The receptor was derived from a man aged 35 to 55 with acute or convalescent COVID-19. V gene TRBV27 combines with J gene TRBJ2-1, with 8 bases that match TRBD2. The sample comprised peripheral blood. For the CDR3, the DNA is TGTGCCAGCACCCAGAGTCGGGGGGGGCCGTCGTCCTACAATGAGCAGTTCTTC. It translates to CASTQSRGGPSSYNEQFF.